The T cell receptor (beta chain) under discussion was sequenced for a study of CD8 T cells in ankylosing spondylitis. Whole-study findings and limits: Among TCR beta sequences, a motif of several highly homologous variants appeared characteristic of ankylosing spondylitis blood.

Each CDR3 protein gets one entry after TCRdb re-called the 5' RACE reads with MiXCR. The sample has around 480,000 distinct CDR3 sequences; 15% to 20% are singletons. This clonotype has a count of ten or more. Its antigen is as yet unknown. The germline CDR1 and CDR2 sequences are SEHNR and FQNEAQ (reference sequence). This CDR3 is 15 amino acids long. Trimming took 5 bases from V and 3 from J; bases not matched to a gene: 8. The sample was blood, either unsorted or a sorted T cell fraction (not recorded which). This TCR was sampled from a male donor with ankylosing spondylitis. This chain links TRBV7-9 with TRBJ2-7, with 9 nucleotides matching TRBD1. CDR3 amino acids: CASSPTGTGYYEQYF. The CDR3, as DNA: TGTGCCAGCAGCCCAACCGGGACAGGGTACTACGAGCAGTACTTC.